The entry below describes one TCR beta chain. As yet, its antigen is unknown. The data were obtained in a study of shared clonotypes between healthy human individuals. CDR1 and CDR2 from the germline V gene are DFQATT and SNEGSKA (reference sequence). V was pared by 3 bases and J by 8 bases, with 3 bases of the junction left unmatched. This CDR3 region has 11 residues. Using immunoSEQ multiplex PCR, the repertoire was profiled, and TCRdb retains in-frame clones only, with some absent. Found here are about 330,000 clones, less than 85% of them singletons; the top ten hold under 13%. General study points: Sampling was confined to blood; repertoires within tissues likely differ. Rarefaction showed that sequencing of sorted subsets was incomplete (despite large depth).

This receptor was taken from a man younger than 45 in good health. The sequenced material came from memory CD4+ T cells sorted from blood. Subset described: CD45RA-negative fraction. This chain connects TRBV20-1 to TRBJ1-1; 7 nucleotides match TRBD1. CDR3 coding DNA: TGCAGTGCTAGGGAGGACAGGGAAGCTTTCTTT. As protein: CSAREDREAFF.